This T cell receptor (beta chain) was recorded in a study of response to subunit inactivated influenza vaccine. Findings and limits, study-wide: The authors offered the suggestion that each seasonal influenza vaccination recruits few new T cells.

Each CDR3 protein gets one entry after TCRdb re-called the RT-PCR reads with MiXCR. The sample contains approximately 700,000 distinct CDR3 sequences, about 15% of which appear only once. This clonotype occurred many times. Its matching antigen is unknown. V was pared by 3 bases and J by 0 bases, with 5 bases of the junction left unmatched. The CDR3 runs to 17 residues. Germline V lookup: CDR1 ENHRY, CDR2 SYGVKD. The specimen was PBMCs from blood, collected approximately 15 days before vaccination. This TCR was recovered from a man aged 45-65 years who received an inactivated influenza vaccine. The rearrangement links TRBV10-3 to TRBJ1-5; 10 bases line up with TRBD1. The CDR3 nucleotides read TGTGCCATCAGTGACTCCGGGACAGGGGATAGCAATCAGCCCCAGCATTTT. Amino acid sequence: CAISDSGTGDSNQPQHF.